A selection of T cell receptor delta chains follows, all from one sample in a study of Vδ1+ human thymocytes. TCRdb redid the clone calls on the multiplex PCR reads with CATT. The sample lists more than 45,000 delta-chain clones, more than 12% occurring once. The sequenced sample consisted of Vdelta1+ gamma-delta thymocytes from the thymus. All receptors come from a girl in the first two years of life who had congenital heart surgery. The CDR3 runs from the conserved cysteine through the conserved F or W. A D gene is named only where the DNA matches it firmly. Rows may omit the clone size; those that give it use once, few, many or a size class.

v_gene,j_gene,d_gene,abundance,CDR3nt,CDR3aa
TRDV1,TRDJ1,NA,NA,TGTGCTCTTGGGGAACTGGGGCCCGACGCTTCCGGGTGGGGGCCCACCGATAAACTCATCTTT,CALGELGPDASGWGPTDKLIF
TRDV1,TRDJ1,TRDD3,NA,TGTGCTCTTGGGGAACCCGACCTACAGGCCTGGGGGATACGCATATACACCGATAAACTCATCTTT,CALGEPDLQAWGIRIYTDKLIF
TRDV1,TRDJ1,NA,NA,TGTGCTCTTGGGGAACCCGGGAAGCAGGGGAGCGATAAACTCATCTTT,CALGEPGKQGSDKLIF
TRDV1,TRDJ1,TRDD3,NA,TGTGCTCTTGGGACTCCTAAGGTACTGGGGGATCCTCCGCCGTACACCGATAAACTCATCTTT,CALGTPKVLGDPPPYTDKLIF
TRDV1,TRDJ1,TRDD3,NA,TGTGCTCTTGGGGGACTGGGATACGTGTCCTACACCGATAAACTCATCTTT,CALGGLGYVSYTDKLIF
TRDV1,TRDJ1,NA,few,TGTGCTCTTGGGGGAAGCCTTCCGCGAGTGGGGGACTTGTACACCGATAAACTCATCTTT,CALGGSLPRVGDLYTDKLIF
TRDV1,TRDJ1,TRDD3,few,TGTGCTCTTGGGGAATCGGGTGGCTGGGGGATACGGTCCGATAAACTCATCTTT,CALGESGGWGIRSDKLIF
TRDV1,TRDJ1,NA,NA,TGTGCTCTTGGGGAACAGTTCCTACCAAGGGGGACGCGTCATAAACTCATCTTT,CALGEQFLPRGTRHKLIF
TRDV1,TRDJ1,NA,few,TGTGCTCTTGGGGAAGTAGAACTCCCTGGGGCCCAGGACGATAAACTCATCTTT,CALGEVELPGAQDDKLIF
TRDV1,TRDJ1,TRDD3,NA,TGTGCTCTTGGGGAGGGCCTTCTCACCGTAACTGGGGTCCTTTCCACCGATAAACTCATCTTT,CALGEGLLTVTGVLSTDKLIF
TRDV1,TRDJ1,NA,NA,TGTGCTCTTGGGGTTTCCTTTCCTACGAGGGGGACCCAGAACTACACCGATAAACTCATCTTT,CALGVSFPTRGTQNYTDKLIF
TRDV1,TRDJ1,TRDD3,NA,TGTGCTCTTGGGGAACCCCAACTGGCCTGGGGGACGTACACCGATAAACTCATCTTT,CALGEPQLAWGTYTDKLIF
TRDV1,TRDJ1,TRDD3,NA,TGTGCTCTTGGGGGCCCTGGGGGCCCCTTCAGGGGGATAATATCCCCCGATAAACTCATCTTT,CALGGPGGPFRGIISPDKLIF
TRDV1,TRDJ1,TRDD3,NA,TGTGCTCTCGGGTTCCCCCCAACTGGGGGATTGGGGGACACCGATAAACTCATCTTT,CALGFPPTGGLGDTDKLIF
TRDV1,TRDJ1,NA,few,TGTGCTCCTGGGGAAACCCTAAACCCGTACACCGATAAACTCATCTTT,CAPGETLNPYTDKLIF
TRDV1,TRDJ1,NA,NA,TGTGCTCTTGGGACCAACCCTGAGGATAAACTCATCTTT,CALGTNPEDKLIF
TRDV1,TRDJ1,NA,few,TGTGCTCTTGGGGAACTGCCCCAGATTCCCAGTTACTGGTTGTACACCGATAAACTCATCTTT,CALGELPQIPSYWLYTDKLIF
TRAV29/DV5,TRDJ3,NA,medium-sized,TGTGCAGCAAGCGTAGAAAGGGGTCTATACTGGGACACCCGACAGATGTTTTTC,CAASVERGLYWDTRQMFF
TRDV1,TRDJ1,NA,few,TGTGCTCTTGGGGCCGAGATGGGCCTACCCGATAAACTCATCTTT,CALGAEMGLPDKLIF
TRDV1,TRDJ1,TRDD3,few,TGTGCTCTTGGGGAGCCGTTCCCTCTTACTGGGGGACGGGGTAAACTCATCTTT,CALGEPFPLTGGRGKLIF
TRDV2,TRDJ1,TRDD3,NA,TGTGCCTGTGGACACCCTACTGGGGGTCCTGGGCGTAGACTCATCTTT,CACGHPTGGPGRRLIF
TRDV1,TRDJ1,NA,few,TGTGCTCTTGGGGAACTAGGTTACCTACAGAGGGATAAGTACACCGATAAACTCATCTTT,CALGELGYLQRDKYTDKLIF
TRDV1,TRDJ1,NA,NA,TGTGCTCTTGGGGAACTGCCCTTCGGCCGGGGGAGCGCAGTTACTGCCGATAAACTCATCTTT,CALGELPFGRGSAVTADKLIF
TRDV3,TRDJ1,TRDD3,few,TGTGCCTCCCCCACCTGGGGGATATGTTTAACCGATAAACTCATCTTT,CASPTWGICLTDKLIF
TRDV1,TRDJ1,NA,NA,TGTGCTCTTGGGGAAATGTACCCCCAGTACACCGATAAACTCATCTTT,CALGEMYPQYTDKLIF
TRDV1,TRDJ1,TRDD3,NA,TGTGCTCTTGGGGAACTCGCCCGACCTCGCTGGGGGATACGCTGGACCGATAAACTCATCTTT,CALGELARPRWGIRWTDKLIF
TRDV1,TRDJ1,TRDD2,NA,TGTGCTCTTGGGGAATCACTTCCTACGAAAGACTTCACCGATAAACTCATCTTT,CALGESLPTKDFTDKLIF
TRDV1,TRDJ1,TRDD3,NA,TGTGCTCTTGAAGGGCAGGGAACTGGGGGTCCGTCTTCGTACACCGATAAACTCATCTTT,CALEGQGTGGPSSYTDKLIF